One and the same sample provided the 6 T cell receptor beta chains below, sequenced in a study of technical replicates of blood from four donors. Libraries were prepared by immunoSEQ multiplex PCR; TCRdb keeps only in-frame clonotypes and omits some of them. Of over 55,000 clones listed, roughly nine tenths are singletons. The sample taken for sequencing was PBMCs. The source of these receptors is a human donor in good health. Some clones in this sample may be carry-over from other donors' samples.

The genes are TRBV18 and TRBJ2-3; 9 nucleotides align to TRBD2. The J segment lost 3 bases and the V segment lost 2 bases, leaving 6 bases of the junction unmatched. Germline CDR1 and CDR2: KGHSH and LQKENI. The CDR3 has 16 residues. CDR3 amino acids: CASSPFRGGATDTQYF. Here the CDR3 DNA reads TGTGCCAGCTCACCATTCCGCGGGGGGGCAACAGATACGCAGTATTTT.

This clone was found once. This chain uses TRBV5-1 with TRBJ2-7; 11 bases are a match to TRBD1. Germline-derived CDR1 and CDR2 are SGHRS and YFSETQ. V trimming: 6 bases; J trimming: 5 bases; junction bases outside the gene matches: 13. The CDR3 totals 16 residues. CDR3 sequence: CASTPGQGARANEQYF. The CDR3 nucleotides read TGCGCCAGCACCCCCGGACAGGGGGCGCGGGCGAACGAGCAGTACTTC.

CDR3 DNA: TGTGCCAGCAGCTTATCCCAATACAGCGGGGAGCTGTTTTTT. It codes for CASSLSQYSGELFF. This chain links TRBV7-3 with TRBJ2-2; D remains ambiguous. Trimming left V 2 bases short and J 7 bases short, with 11 bases between. This CDR3 contains 14 residues. Germline V gene lookup returns CDR1 SGHTA and CDR2 FQGTGA.

The chain combines TRBV4-3 with TRBJ1-5; D gene unclear. The CDR3 has 13 residues. Germline CDR1 and CDR2: LGHNA and YSLEER. Trimming cost V 0 bases and J 7 bases, with 7 bases left between them. This CDR3 is CASSQEERQPQHF. The DNA of the CDR3 is TGCGCCAGCAGCCAAGAAGAACGGCAGCCCCAGCATTTT.

This clone was recorded a few times. The chain has TRBV5-1 and TRBJ2-1; 7 positions match TRBD2. Germline V gives CDR1 SGHRS, CDR2 YFSETQ. The CDR3 totals 14 residues. The ends lost 4 bases at V and 9 bases at J; junction bases unmatched: 10. In DNA, the CDR3 is TGCGCCAGCAGCGTACGACTAGCAGGTGGTGAGCAGTTCTTC. Encoded protein: CASSVRLAGGEQFF.

This chain joins TRBV7-7 and TRBJ2-2; 10 nucleotides line up with TRBD2. J was trimmed by 7 bases and V by 5 bases; bases with no gene match: 13. The CDR3 has 17 amino acids. Germline CDR1 reads SSHAT; CDR2 reads FNYEAQ (reference sequence). CDR3 in DNA: TGTGCCAGCAGCCCGGGCCCTAGCGGGAGCGATCTCGGGGAGCTGTTTTTT. Its translation: CASSPGPSGSDLGELFF. Using reference TRBV7-7 and TRBJ2-2 for the parts outside the CDR3, the full variable domain is GAGVSQSPRYKVTKRGQDVTLRCDPISSHATLYWYQQALGQGPEFLTYFNYEAQPDKSGLPSDRFSAERPEGSISTLTIQRTEQRDSAMYRCASSPGPSGSDLGELFFGEGSRLTVL.